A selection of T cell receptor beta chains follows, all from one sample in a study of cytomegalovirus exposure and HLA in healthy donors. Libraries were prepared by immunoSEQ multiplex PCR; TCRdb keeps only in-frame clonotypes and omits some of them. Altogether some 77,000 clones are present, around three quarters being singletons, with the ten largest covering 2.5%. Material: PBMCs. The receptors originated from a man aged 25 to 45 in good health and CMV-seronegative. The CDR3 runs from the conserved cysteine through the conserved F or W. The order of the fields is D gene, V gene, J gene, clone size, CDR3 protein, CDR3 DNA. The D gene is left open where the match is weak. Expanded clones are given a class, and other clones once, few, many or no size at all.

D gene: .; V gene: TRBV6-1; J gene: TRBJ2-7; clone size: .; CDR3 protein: CASSSQRNEQYF; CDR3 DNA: TGTGCCAGCAGTTCGCAGCGTAACGAGCAGTACTTC
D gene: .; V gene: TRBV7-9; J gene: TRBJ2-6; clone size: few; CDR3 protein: CASSLASGANVLTF; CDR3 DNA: TGTGCCAGCAGCTTGGCCTCTGGGGCCAACGTCCTGACTTTC
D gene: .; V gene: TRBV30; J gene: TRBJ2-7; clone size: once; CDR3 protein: CAWRSPGFYEQYF; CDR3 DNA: TGTGCCTGGAGGAGCCCCGGGTTCTACGAGCAGTACTTC
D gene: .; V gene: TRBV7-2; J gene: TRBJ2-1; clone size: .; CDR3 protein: CASSLMGEQFF; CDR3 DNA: TGTGCCAGCAGTTTAATGGGCGAGCAGTTCTTC
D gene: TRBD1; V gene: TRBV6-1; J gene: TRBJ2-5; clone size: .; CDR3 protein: CASSEERYTRGQETQYF; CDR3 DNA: TGTGCCAGCAGTGAAGAAAGATATACCAGGGGGCAAGAGACCCAGTACTTC
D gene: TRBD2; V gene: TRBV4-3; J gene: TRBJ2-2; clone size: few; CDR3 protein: CASSQEMGLAGGELFF; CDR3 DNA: TGCGCCAGCAGCCAAGAAATGGGACTAGCGGGAGGGGAGCTGTTTTTT
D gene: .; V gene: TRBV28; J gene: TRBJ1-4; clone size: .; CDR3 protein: CASSLAGNYEKLFF; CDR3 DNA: TGTGCCAGCAGCCTCGCCGGGAACTATGAAAAACTGTTTTTT
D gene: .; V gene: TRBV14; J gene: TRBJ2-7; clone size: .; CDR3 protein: CASSQAREQYF; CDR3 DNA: TGTGCCAGCAGCCAAGCCAGAGAGCAGTACTTC
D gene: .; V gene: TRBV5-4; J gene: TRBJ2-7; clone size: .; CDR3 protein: CASSSRGYEQYF; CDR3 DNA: TGTGCCAGCAGCAGTAGGGGCTACGAGCAGTACTTC
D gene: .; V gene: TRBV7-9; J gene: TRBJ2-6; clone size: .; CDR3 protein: CASSSPRGANVLTF; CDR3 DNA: TGTGCCAGCAGCTCCCCTCGGGGGGCCAACGTCCTGACTTTC
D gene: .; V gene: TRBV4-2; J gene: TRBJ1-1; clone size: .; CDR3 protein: CASSQDAGIDTEAFF; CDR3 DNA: TGTGCCAGCAGCCAAGATGCAGGGATAGACACTGAAGCTTTCTTT
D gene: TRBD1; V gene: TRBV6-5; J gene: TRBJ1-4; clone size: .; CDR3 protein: CASSYSKGQGKGKLFF; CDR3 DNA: TGTGCCAGCAGTTACTCGAAAGGACAGGGGAAGGGAAAACTGTTTTTT
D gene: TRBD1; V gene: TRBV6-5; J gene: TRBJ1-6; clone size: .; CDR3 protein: CASSYSGQGYNSPLHF; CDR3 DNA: TGTGCCAGCAGTTACTCGGGACAGGGGTATAATTCACCCCTCCACTTT
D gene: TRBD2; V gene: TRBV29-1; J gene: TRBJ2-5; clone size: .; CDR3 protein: CSVFHSRGAQETQYF; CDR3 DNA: TGCAGCGTCTTCCACTCGCGGGGGGCCCAAGAGACCCAGTACTTC
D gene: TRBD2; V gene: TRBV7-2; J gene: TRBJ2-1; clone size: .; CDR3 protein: CASSGVGRGAGEQFF; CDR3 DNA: TGTGCCAGCAGCGGGGTCGGGCGGGGGGCGGGCGAGCAGTTCTTC
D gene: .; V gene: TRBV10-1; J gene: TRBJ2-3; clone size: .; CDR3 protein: CASRDFTDTQYF; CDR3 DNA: TGCGCCAGCAGGGACTTCACAGATACGCAGTATTTT
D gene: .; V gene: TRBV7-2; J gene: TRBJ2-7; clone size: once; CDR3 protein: CASSSLAGKEQYF; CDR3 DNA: TGTGCCAGCAGCTCCCTGGCAGGTAAAGAGCAGTACTTC
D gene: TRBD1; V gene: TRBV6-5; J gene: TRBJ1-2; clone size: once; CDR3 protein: CASSPLDRGGYTF; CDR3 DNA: TGTGCCAGCAGTCCCCTCGACAGGGGTGGCTACACCTTC
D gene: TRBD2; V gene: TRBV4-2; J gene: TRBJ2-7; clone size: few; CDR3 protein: CASSQEGTSSYEQYF; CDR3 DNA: TGTGCCAGCAGCCAAGAGGGGACTAGCTCCTACGAGCAGTACTTC
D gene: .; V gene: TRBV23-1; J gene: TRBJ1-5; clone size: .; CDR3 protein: CASRTNRFGHSNQPQHF; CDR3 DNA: TGCGCCAGCAGAACAAACAGGTTTGGGCATAGCAATCAGCCCCAGCATTTT
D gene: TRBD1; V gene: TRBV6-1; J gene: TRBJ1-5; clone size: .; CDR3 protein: CASSDPGQNQPQHF; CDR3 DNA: TGTGCCAGCAGTGACCCGGGACAGAATCAGCCCCAGCATTTT
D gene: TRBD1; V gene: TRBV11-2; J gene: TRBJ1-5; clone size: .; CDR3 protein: CASSLDRNQPQHF; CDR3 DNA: TGTGCCAGCAGCTTGGACAGGAATCAGCCCCAGCATTTT
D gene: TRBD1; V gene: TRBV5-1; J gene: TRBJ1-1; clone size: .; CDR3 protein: CASSSQGAVGTEAFF; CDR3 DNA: TGCGCCAGCAGCTCCCAGGGGGCCGTGGGAACTGAAGCTTTCTTT
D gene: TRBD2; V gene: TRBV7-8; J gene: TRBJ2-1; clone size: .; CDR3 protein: CASSPRTSGTPLNEQFF; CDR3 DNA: TGTGCCAGCAGCCCGCGGACTAGCGGGACCCCTTTGAATGAGCAGTTCTTC
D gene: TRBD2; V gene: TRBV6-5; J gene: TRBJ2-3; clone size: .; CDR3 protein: CASSSAGVTDTQYF; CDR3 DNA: TGTGCCAGCAGTTCGGCGGGAGTCACAGATACGCAGTATTTT
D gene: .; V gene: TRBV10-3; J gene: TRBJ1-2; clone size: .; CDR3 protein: CAISDSQRANYGYTF; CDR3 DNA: TGTGCCATCAGTGACTCCCAGAGGGCCAACTATGGCTACACCTTC
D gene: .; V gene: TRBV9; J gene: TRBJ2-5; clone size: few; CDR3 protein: CASSPNIETQYF; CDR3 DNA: TGTGCCAGCAGCCCCAACATCGAGACCCAGTACTTC
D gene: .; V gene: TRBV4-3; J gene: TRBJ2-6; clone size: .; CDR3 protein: CASSQDSGRSGANVLTF; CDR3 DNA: TGCGCCAGCAGCCAAGATTCTGGCCGATCTGGGGCCAACGTCCTGACTTTC
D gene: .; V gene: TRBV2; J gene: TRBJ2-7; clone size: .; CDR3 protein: CASSGFDGRGYEQYF; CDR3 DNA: TGTGCCAGCAGTGGCTTTGACGGCAGGGGCTACGAGCAGTACTTC
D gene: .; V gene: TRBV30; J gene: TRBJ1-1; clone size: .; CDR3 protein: CAWSVRGRTEAFF; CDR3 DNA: TGTGCCTGGAGTGTACGCGGGCGGACTGAAGCTTTCTTT
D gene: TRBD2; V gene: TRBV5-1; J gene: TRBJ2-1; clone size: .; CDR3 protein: CASRHAGTSSYNEQFF; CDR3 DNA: TGCGCCAGCAGGCATGCCGGGACTAGCTCCTACAATGAGCAGTTCTTC
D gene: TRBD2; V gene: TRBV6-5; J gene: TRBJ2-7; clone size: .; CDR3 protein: CASGGGRTYEQYF; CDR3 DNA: TGTGCCAGCGGGGGGGGGAGGACCTACGAGCAGTACTTC
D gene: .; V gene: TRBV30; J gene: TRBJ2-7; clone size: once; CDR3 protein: CAWSNGVSYEQYF; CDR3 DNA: TGTGCCTGGAGTAACGGGGTCTCCTACGAGCAGTACTTC
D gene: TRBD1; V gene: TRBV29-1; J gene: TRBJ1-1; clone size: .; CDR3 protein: CSVDRAGTGGTEAFF; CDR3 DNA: TGCAGCGTTGACCGCGCCGGGACAGGGGGCACTGAAGCTTTCTTT
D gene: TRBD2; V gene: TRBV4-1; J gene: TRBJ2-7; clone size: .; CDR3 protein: CASSQPGLEIYEQYF; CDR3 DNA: TGCGCCAGCAGCCAACCCGGACTAGAGATCTACGAGCAGTACTTC
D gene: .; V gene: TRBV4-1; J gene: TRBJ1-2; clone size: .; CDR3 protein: CASSQEAQGHYGYTF; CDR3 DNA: TGCGCCAGCAGCCAAGAGGCTCAGGGTCACTATGGCTACACCTTC
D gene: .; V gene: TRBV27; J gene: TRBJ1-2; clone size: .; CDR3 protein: CASSNTGSYGYTF; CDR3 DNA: TGTGCCAGCTCCAACACAGGGAGCTATGGCTACACCTTC
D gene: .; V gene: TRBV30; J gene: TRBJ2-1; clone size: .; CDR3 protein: CAWSVLAYEQFF; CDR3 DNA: TGTGCCTGGAGTGTACTAGCCTATGAGCAGTTCTTC
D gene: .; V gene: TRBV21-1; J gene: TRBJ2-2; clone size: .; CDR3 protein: CASRDVNDLFPGEPNTGELFF; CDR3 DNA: TGTGCCAGTAGAGACGTAAACGACTTATTTCCCGGTGAGCCGAACACCGGGGAGCTGTTTTTT
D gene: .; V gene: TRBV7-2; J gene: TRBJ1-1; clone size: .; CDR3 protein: CASSLRLLNTEAFF; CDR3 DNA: TGTGCCAGCAGCTTACGGTTACTGAACACTGAAGCTTTCTTT
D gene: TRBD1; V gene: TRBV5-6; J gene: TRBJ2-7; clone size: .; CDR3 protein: CASSFNRGYEQYF; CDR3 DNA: TGTGCCAGCAGCTTTAACAGGGGGTACGAGCAGTACTTC
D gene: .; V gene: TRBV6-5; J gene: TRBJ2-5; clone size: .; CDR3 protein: CASSPSGRGETQYF; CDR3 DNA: TGTGCCAGCAGCCCGTCAGGGAGGGGGGAGACCCAGTACTTC
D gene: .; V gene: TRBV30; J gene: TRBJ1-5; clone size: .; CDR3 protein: CAWSVRGGLKNQPQHF; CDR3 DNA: TGTGCCTGGAGTGTACGTGGGGGCTTGAAGAATCAGCCCCAGCATTTT
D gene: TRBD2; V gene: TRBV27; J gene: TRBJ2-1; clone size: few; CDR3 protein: CASSGSKLAGGRDEQFF; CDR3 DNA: TGTGCCAGCAGTGGTTCGAAACTAGCGGGGGGGCGTGATGAGCAGTTCTTC
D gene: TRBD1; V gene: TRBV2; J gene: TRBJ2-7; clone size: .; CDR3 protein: CASSAETGGWYEQYF; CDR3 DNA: TGTGCCAGCAGTGCAGAGACAGGGGGCTGGTACGAGCAGTACTTC
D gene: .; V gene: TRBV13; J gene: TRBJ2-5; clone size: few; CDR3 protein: CASSMPRTTVSGETQYF; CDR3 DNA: TGTGCCAGCTCCATGCCGCGGACTACCGTATCTGGGGAGACCCAGTACTTC
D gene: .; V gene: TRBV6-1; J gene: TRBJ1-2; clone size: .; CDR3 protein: CASSEGAGRFANYGYTF; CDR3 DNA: TGTGCCAGCAGTGAAGGGGCAGGGAGGTTCGCTAACTATGGCTACACCTTC
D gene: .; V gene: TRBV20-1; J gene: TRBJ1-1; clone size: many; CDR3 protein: CSVQLQGFSFF; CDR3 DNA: TGCAGTGTTCAGCTACAGGGCTTTTCTTTCTTT
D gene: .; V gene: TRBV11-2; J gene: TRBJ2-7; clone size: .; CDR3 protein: CASSSIGNLAKSYEQYF; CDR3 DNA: TGTGCCAGCAGCTCAATAGGAAACCTAGCGAAGTCCTACGAGCAGTACTTC
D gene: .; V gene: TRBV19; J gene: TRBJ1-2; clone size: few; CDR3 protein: CASTPRGRNYGYTF; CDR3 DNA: TGTGCCAGTACCCCTAGGGGAAGAAACTATGGCTACACCTTC
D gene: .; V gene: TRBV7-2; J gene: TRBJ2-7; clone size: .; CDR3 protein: CASSPVAASYEQYF; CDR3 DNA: TGTGCCAGCAGTCCTGTGGCGGCCTCCTACGAGCAGTACTTC
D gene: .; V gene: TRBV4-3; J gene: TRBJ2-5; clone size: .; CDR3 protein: CASSQWTEEETQYF; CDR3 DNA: TGCGCCAGCAGCCAATGGACAGAAGAAGAGACCCAGTACTTC
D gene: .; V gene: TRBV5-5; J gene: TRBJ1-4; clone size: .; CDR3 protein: CASSREGGPEKLFF; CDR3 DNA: TGTGCCAGCAGCCGTGAAGGGGGACCTGAAAAACTGTTTTTT
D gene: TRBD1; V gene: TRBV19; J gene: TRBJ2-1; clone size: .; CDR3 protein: CASSFGQGPDEQFF; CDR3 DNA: TGTGCCAGTAGTTTCGGACAGGGACCCGATGAGCAGTTCTTC
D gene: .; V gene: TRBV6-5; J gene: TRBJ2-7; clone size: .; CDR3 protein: CASRGSGTGYEQYF; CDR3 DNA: TGTGCCAGCAGGGGGAGCGGGACAGGCTACGAGCAGTACTTC
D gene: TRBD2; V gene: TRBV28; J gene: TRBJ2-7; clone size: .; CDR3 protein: CASRLGTREYEQYF; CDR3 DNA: TGTGCCAGCAGATTGGGGACTAGGGAGTACGAGCAGTACTTC
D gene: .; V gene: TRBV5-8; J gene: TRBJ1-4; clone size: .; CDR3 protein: CASSQGTGMNEKLFF; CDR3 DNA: TGTGCCAGCAGCCAAGGCACGGGAATGAATGAAAAACTGTTTTTT
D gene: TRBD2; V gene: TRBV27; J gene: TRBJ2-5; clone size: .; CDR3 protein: CASSSMTSGHQETQYF; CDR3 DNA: TGTGCCAGCAGTTCAATGACTAGCGGGCACCAAGAGACCCAGTACTTC
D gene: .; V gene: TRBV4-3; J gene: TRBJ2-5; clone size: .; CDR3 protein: CASSRRDTQGETQYF; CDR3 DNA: TGCGCCAGCAGCCGCCGGGACACCCAAGGTGAGACCCAGTACTTC